The source of this T cell receptor beta chain is a study of blood T cell repertoires in COVID-19. Across the whole study: T cells, B-cell-depleted T cells, or PBMCs supplied cDNA or gDNA.

The data were produced by immunoSEQ multiplex PCR, yet TCRdb's version contains in-frame clones alone and is incomplete. The data show around 81,000 clones, approximately 82% seen once. The CDR3 is made up of 17 amino acids. With 3 bases clipped from V and 3 bases from J, the junction kept 14 bases outside the gene matches. The germline CDR1 and CDR2 sequences are SGHNT and YYREEE (reference sequence). Sequenced sample: peripheral blood. This chain connects TRBV5-4 to TRBJ2-7, with 8 bases fitting TRBD1. The source is a human donor in a cohort sampled during active COVID-19. The CDR3 is CASSSTFRTGRLYEQYF. The CDR3 nucleotides read TGTGCCAGCAGCTCGACCTTTCGGACAGGGCGCCTCTACGAGCAGTACTTC.